The clone carrying this T cell receptor beta chain appeared once. In the study's own analysis: From reference gene primer amplification, estimates of nucleated cell counts were derived. The protocol was immunoSEQ multiplex PCR, while the TCRdb copy is restricted to in-frame clones and leaves out a portion. V and J calls and clone size are those listed in that table; D and trimming were worked out from the DNA. The top ten clones hold 2.6% of a sample with more than 120,000 clones, 70% to 90% of them seen once. CDR1 and CDR2 (germline): SGHRS, YFSETQ. The CDR3 length is 15 residues. Trimming took 0 bases from V and 5 from J; bases not matched to a gene: 7. This sample is drawn from a study of blood T cell repertoires in COVID-19. About the study: The United States, Italy and Spain were the sources of the acute and convalescent COVID-19 samples. The cDNA or gDNA used as material had been derived from T cells, B-cell-depleted T cells, or PBMCs.

The V and J genes are TRBV5-1 and TRBJ2-5; 7 nucleotides match TRBD1. The source is a human donor with acute or convalescent COVID-19. The donor label of this sample is uncertain. The sample comprised peripheral blood. Here the CDR3 DNA reads TGCGCCAGCAGCTTGGGACAGGGCGCGGTTGAGACCCAGTACTTC. Protein: CASSLGQGAVETQYF.